These 23 T cell receptor beta chains were all obtained from the same sample, sequenced in a study of CD8 T cells in ankylosing spondylitis. For these TCRs, the target antigens are not known. Study-level results: A motif of fewer than ten highly homologous TCR beta variants was seen as apparently characteristic of ankylosing spondylitis blood.

TCRdb reprocessed the 5' RACE reads via MiXCR and lists one record per CDR3 protein. The profile shows about 840,000 distinct CDR3 sequences, about an eighth of them singletons. Sequencing input: blood, either unsorted or a sorted T cell fraction (not recorded which). The receptors derive from a male donor with ankylosing spondylitis.

This clonotype came up many times. The V gene is TRBV20-1, the J gene TRBJ2-5; D is unresolved. Trimming removed 3 bases from V and 5 bases from J, with 7 bases in between. CDR1 DFQATT and CDR2 SNEGSKA come from the germline V gene (reference sequence). The CDR3 loop spans 11 amino acids. The CDR3 DNA sequence: TGCAGTGCTAGTTCCGTCGAGACCCAGTACTTC. Protein: CSASSVETQYF.

The table lists this clonotype with a few counts. This sequence joins TRBV7-9 and TRBJ1-5, with a possible D match to TRBD1 (5 bases). CDR1 is SEHNR and CDR2 is FQNEAQ in the germline V gene (reference sequence). The CDR3 spans 16 residues. The V gene lost 3 bases and the J gene lost 3 bases, with 15 bases spanning the gap. The CDR3 sequence: CASSLGTGNPNQPQHF. In nucleotides, the CDR3 is TGTGCCAGCAGCTTGGGGACGGGGAATCCCAATCAGCCCCAGCATTTT.

This chain links TRBV7-2 with TRBJ2-2; D remains unclear. This CDR3 contains 16 residues. Germline V CDR1 and CDR2: SGHTA, FQGNSA. V lost 1 base and J 8 bases, leaving 17 bases between the germline ends. The CDR3 sequence is CASSLGASGTWGELFF. Here the CDR3 DNA reads TGTGCCAGCAGCTTAGGGGCCTCTGGAACATGGGGGGAGCTGTTTTTT.

Only a few counts were recorded for this clonotype. The chain has TRBV18 and TRBJ1-5; TRBD1 aligns across 9 bases. J gave up 6 bases and V 3 bases, and 9 bases lay outside the gene matches. The CDR3 is made up of 16 amino acids. Germline CDR1 is KGHSH and CDR2 is LQKENI. CDR3 loop: CASSPTRTGAGQPQHF. CDR3 nucleotide sequence: TGTGCCAGCTCACCCACCCGGACAGGGGCAGGTCAGCCCCAGCATTTT.

The chain joins TRBV20-1 to TRBJ2-1, with 8 nucleotides matching TRBD2. Germline V gene lookup returns CDR1 DFQATT and CDR2 SNEGSKA (reference sequence). This CDR3 contains 17 residues. The J segment lost 8 bases and the V segment lost 5 bases, leaving 20 bases of the junction unmatched. The CDR3 loop reads CSAPTAGYSGSVDEQFF. In DNA form, the CDR3 reads TGCAGTGCTCCAACCGCAGGGTACAGCGGGAGTGTGGATGAGCAGTTCTTC.

This clonotype was seen just once. This chain connects TRBV19 to TRBJ1-1; the match to TRBD1 covers 9 bases. The ends lost 5 bases at V and 11 bases at J; junction bases unmatched: 9. Germline lookup yields CDR1 LNHDA and CDR2 SQIVND (reference sequence). This CDR3 comprises 13 residues. This CDR3 is CASSATGGVEAFF. Written as DNA, the CDR3 is TGTGCCAGTAGTGCAACAGGGGGCGTTGAGGCTTTCTTT. Full variable domain (rest looked up from reference TRBV19 and TRBJ1-1): DGGITQSPKYLFRKEGQNVTLSCEQNLNHDAMYWYRQDPGQGLRLIYYSQIVNDFQKGDIAEGYSVSREKKESFPLTVTSAQKNPTAFYLCASSATGGVEAFFGQGTRLTVV.

Ten or more counts support this clonotype. The chain is built from TRBV7-2 and TRBJ2-3; D is undetermined. CDR1 SGHTA and CDR2 FQGNSA come from the germline V gene. This CDR3 has 12 residues. V was pared by 2 bases and J by 5 bases, with 5 bases between. The CDR3 bases are TGTGCCAGCAGCTTATCCAGAGATACGCAGTATTTT. This encodes CASSLSRDTQYF.

The V gene is TRBV21-1, the J gene TRBJ2-3. TRBV21-1 is a pseudogene. This CDR3 contains 14 residues. The CDR3 DNA follows: TGTGCCAGCAGCTTTGAGACACGCACAGATACGCAGTATTTT. It is translated as CASSFETRTDTQYF.

This clonotype was counted only a few times. The chain carries TRBV5-5 and TRBJ2-7, with TRBD2 matching 7 bases. The CDR3 is 11 amino acids. In germline, CDR1 is SGHKS, CDR2 YYEKEE (reference sequence). With 3 bases clipped from V and 9 bases from J, the junction kept 3 bases outside the gene matches. DNA for the CDR3: TGTGCCAGCAGCTGGGAGGGGACGCAGTACTTC. Its protein is CASSWEGTQYF.

This clonotype came up many times. The chain uses TRBV7-9 and TRBJ1-2, with 11 nucleotides matching TRBD1. V shed 6 bases, J shed 7 bases, and the junction held 10 bases outside the gene matches. The germline V gene has CDR1 SEHNR and CDR2 FQNEAQ (reference sequence). This CDR3 spans 15 amino acids. The CDR3 loop reads CASRPSDRGRSGYTF. The CDR3, as DNA: TGTGCCAGCAGACCATCGGACAGGGGGCGGAGTGGCTACACCTTC.

The gene calls are TRBV28 and TRBJ2-5; a possible D gene is TRBD2 (5 bases). The CDR3 extends over 13 amino acids. Germline V gene data show CDR1 as MDHEN and CDR2 as SYDVKM. Trimming took 6 bases from V and 1 from J, leaving 9 bases between them. CDR3 loop: CASRSGLQETQYF. CDR3 nucleotides: TGTGCCAGCAGGAGCGGCCTCCAAGAGACCCAGTACTTC. The full variable domain, in which reference TRBV28 and TRBJ2-5 provide the parts outside the CDR3, is DVKVTQSSRYLVKRTGEKVFLECVQDMDHENMFWYRQDPGLGLRLIYFSYDVKMKEKGDIPEGYSVSREKKERFSLILESASTNQTSMYLCASRSGLQETQYFGPGTRLLVL.

This clonotype has a count of ten or more. The rearrangement links TRBV29-1 to TRBJ2-1; 9 nucleotides agree with TRBD2. The CDR3 length is 16 residues. The ends lost 6 bases at V and 12 bases at J; junction bases unmatched: 21. Germline V CDR1 and CDR2: SQVTM, ANQGSEA. The CDR3 protein is CSVEGVAGVGSEGQFF. Written as DNA, the CDR3 is TGCAGCGTCGAGGGGGTAGCGGGAGTCGGTTCAGAGGGGCAGTTCTTC.

This clonotype was seen repeatedly, ten times or more. V gene TRBV7-2 combines with J gene TRBJ1-1; D call uncertain. The length of the CDR3 is 14 residues. The V end was cut by 5 bases, the J end by 4 bases, with 14 bases between. Germline V gene sequence: CDR1 SGHTA, CDR2 FQGNSA. The CDR3 loop reads CASSPREMRTEAFF. The CDR3 DNA reads TGTGCCAGCAGCCCGAGGGAGATGCGCACTGAAGCTTTCTTT.

There are a few counts of this clonotype. The genes are TRBV20-1 and TRBJ2-1, with D possibly called TRBD1 or TRBD2 (5 bases each). Trimming cost V 6 bases and J 6 bases, with 15 bases left between them. CDR1 and CDR2 (germline): DFQATT, SNEGSKA (reference sequence). The CDR3 is made up of 13 amino acids. Written as DNA, the CDR3 is TGCAGTGCCCTCGGGGCGAACTCCAATGAGCAGTTCTTC. Translated, it gives CSALGANSNEQFF.

This clonotype was observed a handful of times. The chain is built from TRBV20-1 and TRBJ2-7; 8 bases are shared with TRBD1. Per germline, CDR1 DFQATT and CDR2 SNEGSKA (reference sequence). The CDR3 spans 13 residues. Germline trimming cut 5 bases from V and 4 bases from J; bases unmatched to any gene: 7. CDR3 nucleotide sequence: TGCAGTGCTGGAGGACAGGGCAAGTACGAGCAGTACTTC. Translated: CSAGGQGKYEQYF.

This chain links TRBV20-1 with TRBJ2-5; the D is unclear. Trimming stripped 0 bases from V and 4 bases from J, with 12 bases between. The CDR3 has 14 amino acids. Germline CDR1 DFQATT, CDR2 SNEGSKA (reference sequence). The CDR3 DNA is TGCAGTGCTAGAGATCCATTGGGGTTAGAGACCCAGTACTTC. This gives the protein CSARDPLGLETQYF.

Only a few counts were recorded for this clonotype. The V gene is TRBV19, the J gene TRBJ1-5; TRBD1 is a possible D gene (6 bases). V lost 3 bases, J lost 2 bases, and 11 bases lay in between. CDR3 size: 15 residues. CDR1 is LNHDA, CDR2 SQIVND, per germline (reference sequence). Written as DNA, the CDR3 is TGTGCCAGTAGTATGAGGGGGTTTGGCAATCAGCCCCAGCATTTT. Amino acid sequence: CASSMRGFGNQPQHF.

This clonotype was observed at least ten times. This sequence joins TRBV20-1 and TRBJ2-5; TRBD2 matches at 9 bases. The germline V gene has CDR1 DFQATT and CDR2 SNEGSKA (reference sequence). The junction had 5 bases not matched to a gene; V was cut back by 5 bases and J by 4 bases. The CDR3 is 13 amino acids. Here the CDR3 DNA reads TGCAGTGCTTGGGGACTAGCAGGAGAGACCCAGTACTTC. It yields the protein CSAWGLAGETQYF.

The V gene is TRBV27, the J gene TRBJ2-7, with 7 bases that match TRBD2. V lost 7 bases, J lost 0 bases, and 9 bases stayed unmatched. Looked up from germline, CDR1 is MNHEY and CDR2 is SMNVEV (reference sequence). The CDR3 sequence is 15 residues long. The CDR3 reads CASTPRPSGSYEQYF. CDR3 bases: TGTGCCAGCACCCCCCGGCCTAGCGGCTCCTACGAGCAGTACTTC.

This rearrangement joins TRBV20-1 to TRBJ2-5, with 8 bases fitting TRBD1. Germline CDR1 DFQATT, CDR2 SNEGSKA (reference sequence). CDR3 size: 14 residues. The ends lost 4 bases at V and 5 bases at J; junction bases unmatched: 9. The CDR3 region has the DNA TGCAGTGCTATTAGACAGGGGACGACGGAGACCCAGTACTTC. This gives the protein CSAIRQGTTETQYF.

This clonotype has more than one count but fewer than ten. The J gene is TRBJ2-7, the V gene TRBV12-3 or TRBV12-4, with no clear D. The CDR3 has 14 residues. Deletions cut 5 bases from V and 5 bases from J, with 16 bases between. CDR3 in amino acids: CASSPRTAGHEQYF. The CDR3 bases are TGTGCCAGCAGTCCCCGGACGGCTGGACACGAGCAGTACTTC.

At least ten counts were recorded for this clonotype. The chain employs TRBV29-1 and TRBJ2-3; D is undetermined. The V gene's germline CDR1 is SQVTM and CDR2 ANQGSEA. Trimming removed 5 bases at V and 4 bases at J, with 16 bases between. CDR3 length: 14 amino acids. CDR3 in amino acids: CSVFLRWSPDTQYF. The CDR3 coding sequence is TGCAGCGTTTTCCTTCGTTGGTCCCCAGATACGCAGTATTTT.

The chain uses TRBV10-1 and TRBJ2-1, with D unresolved. V was shortened by 0 bases and J by 1 base, with 7 bases between the two germline ends. The CDR3 is 15 residues long. CDR1 and CDR2 (germline): WNHNN, SYGVQD (reference sequence). The CDR3 loop is CASSESMGSYNEQFF. In DNA form, the CDR3 reads TGCGCCAGCAGTGAGTCGATGGGTTCCTACAATGAGCAGTTCTTC.